This T cell receptor beta chain originates from a study of T cell repertoires in cytomegalovirus infection. Looking at the study overall: As its CMV epitopes, the study selected recently identified HLA-C-restricted and well-studied HLA-B-restricted targets. CMV infection and matching HLA type were both indicated by public TCR beta signatures.

One entry per CDR3 protein results from TCRdb running MiXCR on the reads. The profile covers a few hundred thousand distinct CDR3 sequences, with 40% appearing a single time and more than 40% taken by the ten largest. This CDR3 is built from 14 residues. The V end was cut by 5 bases, the J end by 0 bases, with 9 bases between. CDR1 SGHTA and CDR2 FQGNSA come from the germline V gene. This clonotype has at least ten counts. Antigen unknown. This clonotype originated in a human donor in good health (CMV status not recorded). Some clones in this sample may be carry-over from other donors' samples. The material was cultured PBMCs, obtained from culture after CMV antigen stimulation. The chain recombines TRBV7-2 with TRBJ2-3; D remains ambiguous. CDR3 nucleotide sequence: TGTGCCAGCAGCCCGGATAAGAGCACAGATACGCAGTATTTT. This gives the protein CASSPDKSTDTQYF.